Following are 24 T cell receptor beta chains from one sample sequenced in a study of human T cells and chemical hapten exposure (dated by TCRdb to the early 2020s). Library generation was performed with RACE. TCRdb records NextSeq 500 as the sequencer. The public reads were quality trimmed at Q25 with fastp and then assembled into clones with MiXCR by TCRdb, keeping productive beta chains. Each CDR3 protein appears once, grouped with its most common genes and DNA. For this sample the table gives about 380,000 distinct CDR3 sequences, of which approximately 5.1% were detected only once. The ten most abundant clones make up 2.5% to 3% of the sample. Per the publication, the time point label means: pre-sensitization, week 0. The treatment or condition label here, explained by the study, means: therapeutic diphenylcyclopropenone sensitization with weekly scalp DPC. Sequenced material: whole blood, taken in connection with sensitization to the hapten diphenylcyclopropenone (DPC). The receptors were gathered from a woman aged 50 to 65 with alopecia areata. Some clones in this sample may be carry-over from other donors' samples.

This clonotype was recorded a few times. V is TRBV4-2 and J is TRBJ2-5, with D unclear. CDR1 and CDR2 (germline): LGHNA, YNFKEQ. The CDR3 has 15 residues. Trimming took off 2 bases at V and 5 bases at J, with 15 bases between the two ends. This CDR3 reads CASSQYPGSVETQYF. The CDR3 coding sequence is TGTGCCAGCAGCCAATACCCAGGTTCCGTGGAGACCCAGTACTTC.

This clonotype has ten or more counts. The chain joins TRBV10-3 to TRBJ1-1, with TRBD1 matching 9 bases. J gave up 3 bases and V 4 bases, and 3 bases lay outside the gene matches. Germline loops: CDR1 ENHRY, CDR2 SYGVKD. The CDR3 has 14 residues. For the CDR3, the DNA is TGTGCCATCAGTGCACAGGGGGCAGACACTGAAGCTTTCTTT. Translated, it gives CAISAQGADTEAFF.

This clonotype was counted ten times or more. One end of the junction varies from germline; a read error may be responsible. This chain joins TRBV20-1 and TRBJ2-5; 13 positions agree with TRBD2. The CDR3 contains 14 residues. In germline, CDR1 is DFQATT, CDR2 SNEGSKA (reference sequence). The CDR3 protein is CSARGYTSGGAGNF. The CDR3 nucleotides read TGCAGTGCTAGAGGGTACACTAGCGGGGGGGCCGGGAACTTC.

The sample holds a few counts of this clonotype. The chain employs TRBV18 and TRBJ2-6; D unresolved. Germline lookup yields CDR1 KGHSH and CDR2 LQKENI. The CDR3 length is 17 residues. Trimming removed 0 bases at V and 1 base at J, with 10 bases between. This CDR3 reads CASSPPRGESGANVLTF. The CDR3 bases are TGTGCCAGCTCACCACCTCGAGGAGAGTCTGGGGCCAACGTCCTGACTTTC.

This clonotype has ten or more counts. The chain carries TRBV5-6 and TRBJ2-5; D is undetermined. Per germline, CDR1 SGHDT and CDR2 YYEEEE. The ends were cut back, 0 bases at V and 2 bases at J, with 8 bases in the middle. CDR3 length equals 14 residues. The CDR3 region has the DNA TGTGCCAGCAGCTTGGTGTCCCAGCAAGAGACCCAGTACTTC. Its protein is CASSLVSQQETQYF.

The chain carries TRBV14 and TRBJ1-2; D is ambiguous. The V gene lost 0 bases and the J gene lost 0 bases, with 11 bases spanning the gap. This CDR3 contains 16 residues. From germline, CDR1 is SGHDN and CDR2 FVKESK. Written as DNA, the CDR3 is TGTGCCAGCAGCCAAGAAATCCAGCCTTCTAACTATGGCTACACCTTC. This gives the protein CASSQEIQPSNYGYTF. Looking up the rest from reference TRBV14 and TRBJ1-2 gives the full variable domain: EAGVTQFPSHSVIEKGQTVTLRCDPISGHDNLYWYRRVMGKEIKFLLHFVKESKQDESGMPNNRFLAERTGGTYSTLKVQPAELEDSGVYFCASSQEIQPSNYGYTFGSGTRLTVV.

This clonotype was detected ten times or more. This rearrangement joins TRBV20-1 to TRBJ2-5; TRBD1 aligns across 7 bases. The CDR3 sequence is 15 residues long. Trimming at V came to 6 bases and at J to 2 bases, leaving 12 bases not matched to a gene. Germline CDR1 reads DFQATT; CDR2 reads SNEGSKA (reference sequence). The CDR3 sequence: CSADSLTGEQETQYF. The CDR3, as DNA: TGCAGTGCCGACAGCCTCACAGGGGAACAAGAGACCCAGTACTTC.

V gene TRBV28 combines with J gene TRBJ1-5, with D tentatively TRBD1 (6 bases). The CDR3 is 15 amino acids. Trimming removed 4 bases from V and 0 bases from J, with 10 bases in between. Germline V CDR1 and CDR2: MDHEN, SYDVKM. Here the CDR3 reads CASSYNRVSNQPQHF. The CDR3 DNA is TGTGCCAGCAGTTATAACAGGGTTAGCAATCAGCCCCAGCATTTT.

The sample holds one count of this clonotype. The chain is built from TRBV6-6 and TRBJ1-6; 8 bases align to TRBD1. Germline assignment: CDR1 MNHNY and CDR2 SVGAGI (reference sequence). There are 13 residues in the CDR3. The J segment lost 6 bases and the V segment lost 9 bases, leaving 4 bases of the junction unmatched. CDR3 sequence: CASFTGGNSPLHF. CDR3 sequence (DNA): TGTGCCAGTTTCACAGGGGGTAATTCACCCCTCCACTTT.

This clonotype occurred many times. The chain recombines TRBV12-3 or TRBV12-4 with TRBJ2-7; D gene ambiguous. The CDR3 contains 14 residues. Trimming cost V 3 bases and J 3 bases, with 12 bases left between them. CDR3 in DNA: TGTGCCAGCAGTTTGTACGGCGGAGTCTACGAGCAGTACTTC. It specifies CASSLYGGVYEQYF.

The chain employs TRBV12-3 or TRBV12-4 and TRBJ2-6, with TRBD2 matching 7 bases. CDR3 length: 16 amino acids. Germline trimming cut 3 bases from V and 2 bases from J; bases unmatched to any gene: 4. CDR3 in amino acids: CASSFSGGTGANVLTF. The CDR3 DNA sequence: TGTGCCAGCAGTTTTTCGGGGGGAACTGGGGCCAACGTCCTGACTTTC.

At least ten counts were recorded for this clonotype. The genes are TRBV10-3 and TRBJ2-5; tentative D call: TRBD2 (6 bases). With 3 bases removed from V and 2 bases from J, the gap between germline ends came to 16 bases. In germline, CDR1 is ENHRY, CDR2 SYGVKD. This CDR3 contains 16 residues. CDR3 in amino acids: CAISERSGSVQETQYF. CDR3 sequence (DNA): TGTGCCATCAGTGAACGGAGCGGGTCGGTACAAGAGACCCAGTACTTC.

This rearrangement joins TRBV28 to TRBJ2-1; 12 bases line up with TRBD1. Germline loops: CDR1 MDHEN, CDR2 SYDVKM. The CDR3 has 12 residues. CDR3 in DNA: TGTGCGGGACAGGGGGCAGGGAATGAGCAGTTCTTC. Amino acids: CAGQGAGNEQFF.

This clonotype was seen ten or more times. V and J are TRBV18 and TRBJ1-2; D gene uncertain. Trimming took off 4 bases at V and 8 bases at J, with 11 bases between the two ends. Germline CDR1 reads KGHSH; CDR2 reads LQKENI. This CDR3 comprises 12 residues. The CDR3 loop is CASSLFEWGYTF. The CDR3 nucleotides read TGTGCCAGCTCACTCTTCGAGTGGGGCTACACCTTC.

CDR3 DNA sequence: TGCAGTGCCGGTGACGGCACTGAAGCTTTCTTT. Residues: CSAGDGTEAFF. V and J are TRBV20-1 and TRBJ1-1; the D is unclear. The CDR3 is made up of 11 amino acids. The ends were cut back, 6 bases at V and 4 bases at J, with 9 bases in the middle. The germline V gene has CDR1 DFQATT and CDR2 SNEGSKA (reference sequence).

This clonotype was seen a few times. The rearrangement uses TRBV5-4 and TRBJ2-5; D is unclear. The V end was cut by 4 bases, the J end by 4 bases, with 20 bases between. The CDR3 runs 16 residues. Germline loops: CDR1 SGHNT, CDR2 YYREEE (reference sequence). In nucleotides, the CDR3 is TGTGCCAGCAGCCTTTCCGGGCCTTCGGCGAGAGAGACCCAGTACTTC. This codes for CASSLSGPSARETQYF. Full variable domain (rest looked up from reference TRBV5-4 and TRBJ2-5): ETGVTQSPTHLIKTRGQQVTLRCSSQSGHNTVSWYQQALGQGPQFIFQYYREEENGRGNFPPRFSGLQFPNYSSELNVNALELDDSALYLCASSLSGPSARETQYFGPGTRLLVL.

The V gene is TRBV5-1, the J gene TRBJ2-3; D is unresolved. The germline V and J ends were trimmed by 4 bases and 0 bases, with 9 bases remaining between them. The CDR3 runs 14 residues. Germline-derived CDR1 and CDR2 are SGHRS and YFSETQ. The CDR3 loop reads CASSRLPSTDTQYF. Written as DNA, the CDR3 is TGCGCCAGCAGCAGGCTTCCTAGCACAGATACGCAGTATTTT.

In its sample, this clonotype was seen many times. The chain carries TRBV12-3 or TRBV12-4 and TRBJ2-2; 8 bases agree with TRBD2. Trimming removed 4 bases from V and 4 bases from J; junction bases left unmatched: 8. The CDR3 sequence is 16 residues long. The CDR3 nucleotides are TGTGCCAGCAGTTATGGTACGGGAGGGTCCACCGGGGAGCTGTTTTTT. Its translation: CASSYGTGGSTGELFF.

This clonotype was seen many times. This chain uses TRBV29-1 with TRBJ1-1; D gene unclear. The germline V gene encodes CDR1 SQVTM and CDR2 ANQGSEA. The CDR3 runs to 13 residues. Trimming stripped 7 bases from V and 0 bases from J, with 12 bases between. The CDR3 loop reads CSARPDLNTEAFF. CDR3 coding DNA: TGCAGCGCGCGACCGGACTTGAACACTGAAGCTTTCTTT.

This clonotype was picked up many times. V usage is TRBV6-5 and J usage is TRBJ2-5; no clear D. From germline, CDR1 is MNHEY and CDR2 SVGAGI. This CDR3 region has 15 residues. Between the trimmed V and J ends, which lost 0 bases and 0 bases, there was a span of 8 bases. CDR3 in amino acids: CASSYSRADQETQYF. The CDR3 DNA reads TGTGCCAGCAGTTACTCAAGGGCAGACCAAGAGACCCAGTACTTC.

The chain employs TRBV3-1 and TRBJ2-1; the match to TRBD2 covers 9 bases. V lost 1 base and J lost 7; bases outside the gene matches: 8. The CDR3 has 16 amino acids. The germline V gene encodes CDR1 LGHDT and CDR2 YNNKEL (reference sequence). In nucleotides, the CDR3 is TGTGCCAGCAGCCAAGTGGGCGGGGGGGCAGAGAATGAGCAGTTCTTC. It codes for CASSQVGGGAENEQFF.

This clonotype was seen ten or more times. J is TRBJ2-1 and V is TRBV12-3 or TRBV12-4; tentative D call: TRBD1 (7 bases). V was pared by 4 bases and J by 3 bases, with 13 bases between. The CDR3 runs 15 residues. CDR3 residues: CASSSGGGNYNEQFF. Written as DNA, the CDR3 is TGTGCCAGCAGTTCAGGGGGAGGCAACTACAATGAGCAGTTCTTC.

About this clonotype itself: This may arise from a read error, as a much more abundant clone is one base away. The CDR3 carries no conserved terminal phenylalanine or tryptophan, so it likely arises from a read error. The genes are TRBV24-1 and TRBJ2-1; the D gene is possibly TRBD1 (5 bases). Germline V gives CDR1 KGHDR, CDR2 SFDVKD. Trimming cost V 5 bases and J 8 bases, with 9 bases left between them. The CDR3 loop spans 12 amino acids. The DNA of the CDR3 is TGTGCCACCAGTGCGCAGGGCGATGAGCAGTTCTAC. Its protein product is CATSAQGDEQFY.

J is TRBJ2-2 and V is TRBV7-8; 7 bases are a match to TRBD2. J gave up 0 bases and V 2 bases, and 9 bases lay outside the gene matches. CDR3 length equals 18 residues. Germline V gene data show CDR1 as SGHVS and CDR2 as FQNEAQ. The CDR3 reads CASSLFGLAAANTGELFF. In DNA, the CDR3 is TGTGCCAGCAGCTTATTTGGTCTAGCGGCCGCGAACACCGGGGAGCTGTTTTTT.